This record covers a single T cell receptor (beta chain). The junction does not match germline at one end; this may be a read error. This record comes from a study of OX40 agonist ivuxolimab in advanced cancers. TCRdb's copy holds only in-frame clones and misses some; the assay was immunoSEQ multiplex PCR. Altogether about 62,000 clones are present, roughly 85% being singletons, with the ten largest covering about 4.2%. The study sampled blood at baseline, cycle 4 day 1, and cycle 7 day 1. This TCR came from an adult with an advanced solid tumor such as melanoma, head and neck, liver or kidney cancer. The sample here was CD4+ or CD8+ T cells sorted from blood, taken in a trial of the OX40 agonist ivuxolimab.

CDR3 sequence: CASSGAPGKLLVGAKDIQYF. CDR3 DNA sequence: TGTGCCAGCAGTGGAGCTCCAGGGAAGCTTCTAGTTGGGGCCAAAGACATTCAGTACTTC. The rearrangement uses TRBV28 and TRBJ2-4; TRBD1 might be the D (5 bases). CDR3 length: 20 amino acids. Germline V lookup: CDR1 MDHEN, CDR2 SYDVKM.